This is a list of T cell receptor beta chains from one sample in a study of beta chain features in type 1 diabetes. Assay: immunoSEQ multiplex PCR; the TCRdb copy retains only in-frame clones and omits some. The sample records roughly 150,000 clones, approximately 9% being singletons. Sequencing input: central memory CD4+ T cells from blood. Receptors were obtained from a woman younger than 35 with type 1 diabetes. The CDR3 runs from the conserved cysteine through the conserved F or W. The D gene is left open where the match is weak. Not every row has a clone size; where given, it reads once, few, many or a size class.

size	J	V	D	DNA	CDR3
NA	TRBJ2-2	TRBV2	NA	TGTGCCAGCAGGGCGGCCACCCCGGACGGGGAGCTGTTTTTT	CASRAATPDGELFF
NA	TRBJ2-3	TRBV6-1	TRBD1	TGTGCCAGCAGTCTGGGACAGTCCACAGATACGCAGTATTTT	CASSLGQSTDTQYF
few	TRBJ1-1	TRBV14	NA	TGTGCCAGCAGCCACACCGGGACACGGAACACTGAAGCTTTCTTT	CASSHTGTRNTEAFF
NA	TRBJ2-3	TRBV12-5	NA	TGTGCTAGTGGTTTTCGGGATTACACAGATACGCAGTATTTT	CASGFRDYTDTQYF
NA	TRBJ2-7	TRBV2	NA	TGTACCAGCAGTGAAGCACCGTCGGGCGAGCAGTACTTC	CTSSEAPSGEQYF
NA	TRBJ1-5	TRBV28	NA	TGTGCCAGCAGTTTGGGGCCGGGAGGGGGGAGGCCCCAGCATTTT	CASSLGPGGGRPQHF
NA	TRBJ2-3	TRBV9	NA	TGTGCCAGCAGCAGTTTGGGAGGTACGCAGTATTTT	CASSSLGGTQYF
medium-sized	TRBJ2-3	TRBV4-2	NA	TGTGCCAGCAGCCAAGGATGGGAGAATACGCAGTATTTT	CASSQGWENTQYF
few	TRBJ2-5	TRBV19	NA	TGTGCCAGTACCCCCGAAGGGGGAGCGGAGACCCAGTACTTC	CASTPEGGAETQYF
few	TRBJ1-5	TRBV28	NA	TGTGCCAGCAGTTCCCCCCTCGGAGGCAATCAGCCCCAGCATTTT	CASSSPLGGNQPQHF
NA	TRBJ1-3	TRBV7-2	NA	TGTGCCAGCAGCTTAGCGCCGGGCTCTGGAAACACCATATATTTT	CASSLAPGSGNTIYF
NA	TRBJ1-2	TRBV11-2	NA	TGTGCCAGCAGCTCCTGGACAGCGGGCTACACCTTC	CASSSWTAGYTF
many	TRBJ2-2	TRBV29-1	NA	TGCAGCGTTGGCCCAGGGGGGACCGGGGAGCTGTTTTTT	CSVGPGGTGELFF
NA	TRBJ1-1	TRBV15	TRBD1	TGTGCCACCAGCAGAGGAGGGACAGGGTATACTGAAGCTTTCTTT	CATSRGGTGYTEAFF
few	TRBJ1-1	TRBV19	NA	TGTGCCAGTAGTATGGCCGGGCAGGGAATGACTGAAGCTTTCTTT	CASSMAGQGMTEAFF
NA	TRBJ2-3	TRBV30	TRBD2	TGTGCCTGGAGTGTACGGGGCGGGAGGGCTACAGATACGCAGTATTTT	CAWSVRGGRATDTQYF
NA	TRBJ2-2	TRBV15	NA	TGTGCCACCAGCGGAAGGGGCACCGGGGAGCTGTTTTTT	CATSGRGTGELFF
NA	TRBJ2-5	TRBV11-2	TRBD2	TGTGCCAGCAGCGGTCGTAGAGCGGGGAAAGAGACCCAGTACTTC	CASSGRRAGKETQYF
many	TRBJ2-5	TRBV18	TRBD1	TGTGCCAGCTCGGAACCGGGACAGACAATTCAAGAGACCCAGTACTTC	CASSEPGQTIQETQYF
few	TRBJ2-5	TRBV5-1	TRBD2	TGCGCCAGCAGCTCGGGAGCGGGAGGAGGAGAGACCCAGTACTTC	CASSSGAGGGETQYF
NA	TRBJ2-3	TRBV15	NA	TGTGCCACCAGCAGAGAGAGGCTAGCGACAGATACGCAGTATTTT	CATSRERLATDTQYF
many	TRBJ2-1	TRBV28	TRBD2	TGTGCCAGCAGGGGACTAGCGGCTTACAATGAGCAGTTCTTC	CASRGLAAYNEQFF
NA	TRBJ2-1	TRBV5-1	TRBD2	TGCGCCAGCAGCTTGTCCGGCGGGAGGACGGGGGAGCAGTTCTTC	CASSLSGGRTGEQFF
NA	TRBJ2-5	TRBV5-1	NA	TGCGCCAGCAGCTTGCGGTCCCCTTACCAAGAGACCCAGTACTTC	CASSLRSPYQETQYF
NA	TRBJ1-1	TRBV6-1	NA	TGTGCCAGCAGTGAATGGGCACGAGGGGAAGCTTTCTTT	CASSEWARGEAFF
few	TRBJ2-4	TRBV7-2	NA	TGTGCCAGCAGCCCCGCAGGGGACATTCAGTACTTC	CASSPAGDIQYF
few	TRBJ2-7	TRBV6-6	TRBD1	TGTGCCAGCAGAAGGGACAGTTGGGACCCCTACGAGCAGTACTTC	CASRRDSWDPYEQYF
few	TRBJ2-3	TRBV5-4	TRBD2	TGTGCCAGCAGCTTGGGGTTAGCGGGGGGCACAGATACGCAGTATTTT	CASSLGLAGGTDTQYF
few	TRBJ2-1	TRBV27	TRBD2	TGTGCCAGCAGTTTGTCCTCTAGCGGGATAAGCTCCTACAATGAGCAGTTCTTC	CASSLSSSGISSYNEQFF
NA	TRBJ2-2	TRBV28	NA	TGTGCCAGTAACTCGGGACATCTCACCGGGGAGCTGTTTTTT	CASNSGHLTGELFF
few	TRBJ1-4	TRBV4-3	NA	TGCGCCAGCAGCCAAGATGACTCTTCCACTAATGAAAAACTGTTTTTT	CASSQDDSSTNEKLFF
NA	TRBJ1-1	TRBV28	NA	TGTGCCAGCAGTCGCCGTGGGGGGACCACTGAAGCTTTCTTT	CASSRRGGTTEAFF
NA	TRBJ2-7	TRBV11-2	NA	TGTGCCAGCAACAAGGAGGGTTACGAGCAGTACTTC	CASNKEGYEQYF
NA	TRBJ2-1	TRBV7-3	NA	TGTGCCAGCAGCAATTACGGGTCTAACAATGAGCAGTTCTTC	CASSNYGSNNEQFF
few	TRBJ1-2	TRBV28	TRBD1	TGTGCCAGCAGTTTTCACGGAGCCCAGGGGGCTCACGATGGCTACACCTTC	CASSFHGAQGAHDGYTF
few	TRBJ1-2	TRBV29-1	NA	TGCAGCGCGGAGAGGGCCTCTGGCTATGGCTACACCTTC	CSAERASGYGYTF
NA	TRBJ2-3	TRBV10-3	NA	TGTGCCATCACTAGCCCCTCCACAGATACGCAGTATTTT	CAITSPSTDTQYF
few	TRBJ2-3	TRBV5-4	NA	TGTGCCAGCAGCGGAGCGCCTAGCACAGATACGCAGTATTTT	CASSGAPSTDTQYF
NA	TRBJ1-3	TRBV18	NA	TGTGCCAGCTCACCGACAGGTTACTCTGGAAACACCATATATTTT	CASSPTGYSGNTIYF
few	TRBJ2-3	TRBV7-2	TRBD2	TGTGCCAGCAGCTGGACTAGCGGGAGTGCAGGGACAGATACGCAGTATTTT	CASSWTSGSAGTDTQYF
few	TRBJ1-2	TRBV14	NA	TGTGCCAGCAGCCAACAACAGAACTATGGCTACACCTTC	CASSQQQNYGYTF
NA	TRBJ2-5	TRBV6-5	NA	TGTGCCAGCACCGCCCGGGGTAGGGCCGAGACCCAGTACTTC	CASTARGRAETQYF
few	TRBJ2-7	TRBV4-3	NA	TGCGCCAGCAGCCAAGGGGGAGGGGGGGAGCAGTACTTC	CASSQGGGGEQYF
NA	TRBJ2-4	TRBV30	TRBD1	TGTGCCTGGAAAAGGGGGCGGCTGAACATTCAGTACTTC	CAWKRGRLNIQYF
NA	TRBJ2-4	TRBV5-1	NA	TGCGCCAGCAGCTTGTCGGGAAGGGTCGCCAAAAACATTCAGTACTTC	CASSLSGRVAKNIQYF
NA	TRBJ1-2	TRBV19	NA	TGTGCCAGTAGTATGCTGGGGAGCTATGGCTACACCTTC	CASSMLGSYGYTF
NA	TRBJ1-4	TRBV25-1	NA	TGTGCCAGCAGTGAAGGACAGACAACTAATGAAAAACTGTTTTTT	CASSEGQTTNEKLFF
few	TRBJ2-7	TRBV18	TRBD2	TGTGCCAGCTCACCACCGGCGGGGGTAACCTACGAGCAGTACTTC	CASSPPAGVTYEQYF
few	TRBJ2-1	TRBV5-4	NA	TGTGCCAGCAGCCCGTCCGGGATCGGGGACAATGAGCAGTTCTTC	CASSPSGIGDNEQFF
NA	TRBJ1-5	TRBV19	NA	TGTGCCAGTAGTATGGGCCAGGCCTATCAGCCCCAGCATTTT	CASSMGQAYQPQHF